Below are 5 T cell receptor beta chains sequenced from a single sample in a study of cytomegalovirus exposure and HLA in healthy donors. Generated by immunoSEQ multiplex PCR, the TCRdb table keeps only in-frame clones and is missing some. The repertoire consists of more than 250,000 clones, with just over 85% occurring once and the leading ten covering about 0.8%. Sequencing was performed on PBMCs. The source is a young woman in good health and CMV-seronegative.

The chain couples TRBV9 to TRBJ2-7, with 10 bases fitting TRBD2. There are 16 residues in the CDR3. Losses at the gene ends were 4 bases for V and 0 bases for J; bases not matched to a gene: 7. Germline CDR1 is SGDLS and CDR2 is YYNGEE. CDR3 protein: CASSQGLAHLSYEQYF. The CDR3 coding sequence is TGTGCCAGCAGCCAGGGACTAGCGCACCTCTCCTACGAGCAGTACTTC.

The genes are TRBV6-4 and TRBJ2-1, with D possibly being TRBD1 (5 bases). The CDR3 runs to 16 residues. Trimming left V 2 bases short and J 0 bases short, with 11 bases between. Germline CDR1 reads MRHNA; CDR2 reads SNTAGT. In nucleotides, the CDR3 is TGTGCCAGCAGTGACCTCTACAGGAACTCCTACAATGAGCAGTTCTTC. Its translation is CASSDLYRNSYNEQFF.

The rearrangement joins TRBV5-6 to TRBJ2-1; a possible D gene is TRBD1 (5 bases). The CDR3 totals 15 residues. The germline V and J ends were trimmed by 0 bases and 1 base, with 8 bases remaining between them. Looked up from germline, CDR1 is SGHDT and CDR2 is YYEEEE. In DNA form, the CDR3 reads TGTGCCAGCAGCTTGGGGCAGGGTTCCTACAATGAGCAGTTCTTC. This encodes CASSLGQGSYNEQFF.

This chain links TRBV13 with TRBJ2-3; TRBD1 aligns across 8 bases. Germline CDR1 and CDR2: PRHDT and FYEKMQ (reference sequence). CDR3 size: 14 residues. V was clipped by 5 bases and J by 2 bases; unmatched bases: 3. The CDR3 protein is CASSDRGPTDTQYF. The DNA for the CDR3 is TGTGCCAGCAGCGACAGGGGCCCCACAGATACGCAGTATTTT.

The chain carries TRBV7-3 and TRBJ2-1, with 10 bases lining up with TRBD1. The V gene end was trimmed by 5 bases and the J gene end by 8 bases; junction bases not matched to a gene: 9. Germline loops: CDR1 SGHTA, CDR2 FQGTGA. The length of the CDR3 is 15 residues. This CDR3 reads CASSAGTGVLDEQFF. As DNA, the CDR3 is TGTGCCAGCAGCGCCGGGACAGGGGTATTGGATGAGCAGTTCTTC.